This TCR beta chain derives from a study of cytotoxic CD8 clonotypes in ibrutinib-treated CLL (dated by TCRdb to about 2021). Regarding the complete study: The cohort was composed of about 10 relapsed/refractory and around 15 treatment-naive patients; IGHV unmutated status was identified in under 18 patients. Partial responses were observed in approximately 24 patients and complete responses in 2; after a median follow-up of about 69 months, remission was maintained in some 14 patients and progression was observed in about twelve. Samples at response were collected after a median of roughly twelve months of treatment, with a range of about 6 to 36 months. On average, each sample had about 250,000 productive templates and more than 75,000 productive rearrangements. Longitudinal samples were available for about 30% of the 86 trial participants. Cryopreserved peripheral blood mononuclear cells were obtained before treatment, at response, and at either sustained remission or disease progression.

Trimming costs V 5 bases and J 3 bases, and their ends lie 9 bases apart. CDR1 SGHRS and CDR2 YFSETQ are derived from the germline V gene. The CDR3 measures 12 amino acids from cysteine to phenylalanine. The DNA shown is the 36-base CDR3, in frame from base 1. Each clonotype received, on average, 10x coverage in deep resolution sequencing performed on a MiSeq, where the target depth lay between 1 in 1 million and 1 in 200,000 T cells. The immunoSEQ hsTCRB Kit was used to generate the TCR beta libraries. From the authors' description of their analysis: ImmunoSEQ Data Assistant and ImmunoSEQ Analyzer were used for data analysis, and V, D and J genes were assigned according to IMGT definitions. Clonality, which ranges from 0 to 1, was calculated by subtracting the normalized Shannon entropy of productive rearrangement frequencies from one. Public clonotype analysis was restricted to overrepresented clonotypes comprising at least 0.05% of each patient's repertoire. Repertoires from approximately 12 age-matched healthy donors in immuneACCESS were used as clonality controls. Sourced from immuneACCESS, this table was stored by TCRdb with only in-frame sequences that have V and J called. A share of the clones is absent; for the studies checked, an unresolved V gene accounts for under half, and the remainder has no known explanation. V, J and clone size are those of that table, while D and trimming were read from the DNA. Counted in this sample were some 29,000 clones; 62% of them appeared once. The ten largest make up less than 15% of the sample.

Comment on this clone: There is no known antigen for this receptor. Per-base quality was not reported, and no clone a single base away is much larger than it.

What the authors observed across the whole study: Public clonotypes were rare and either shrank or stayed stable during treatment, and the rise in clonality at ibrutinib response reflected expansion of private clonotypes. Clonality rose at ibrutinib response, remained stable during sustained remission, and dropped back toward baseline at progression. At baseline, clonality was higher than in age-matched healthy donors and showed a strong correlation with circulating CD8+ T-cell counts. Sampling times were not matched between patients in sustained remission and patients whose disease was progressing, and lymph node repertoires were not examined.

For TCR beta library preparation, 1.5 to 2 micrograms of genomic DNA were extracted from the cryopreserved PBMCs. Longitudinal blood samples from CLL patients on ibrutinib monotherapy were analyzed using high-throughput TCR beta sequencing. The patients took part in an open-label, single-center phase 2 trial of ibrutinib monotherapy. This sequence was found in a human donor with chronic lymphocytic leukemia. This material consisted of PBMCs, taken before ibrutinib treatment. The V gene is TRBV5-1 and the J gene is TRBJ2-7, with the D gene not confidently named. The DNA is as follows: TGCGCCAGCAGGGTCCTAGACTACGAGCAGTACTTC. Its amino acids are CASRVLDYEQYF.